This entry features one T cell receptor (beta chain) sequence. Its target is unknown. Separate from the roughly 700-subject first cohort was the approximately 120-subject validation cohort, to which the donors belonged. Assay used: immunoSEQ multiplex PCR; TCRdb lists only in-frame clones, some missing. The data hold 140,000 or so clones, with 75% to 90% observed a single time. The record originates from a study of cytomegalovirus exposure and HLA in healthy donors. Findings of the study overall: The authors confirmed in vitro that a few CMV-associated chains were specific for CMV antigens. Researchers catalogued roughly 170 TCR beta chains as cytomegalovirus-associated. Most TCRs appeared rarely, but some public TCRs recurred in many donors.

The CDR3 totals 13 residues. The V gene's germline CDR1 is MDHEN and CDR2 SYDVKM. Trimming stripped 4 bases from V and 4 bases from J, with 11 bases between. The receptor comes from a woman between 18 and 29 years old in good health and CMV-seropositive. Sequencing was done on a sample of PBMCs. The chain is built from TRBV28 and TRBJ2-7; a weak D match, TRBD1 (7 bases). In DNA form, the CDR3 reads TGTGCCAGCAGTTCGCAGGGGGGTTACGAGCAGTACTTC. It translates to CASSSQGGYEQYF.